These 14 T cell receptor beta chains share one sample of origin, sequenced in a study of blood T cell repertoires in COVID-19 (TCRdb year 2020). Libraries came from the immunoSEQ multiplex PCR assay. TCRdb mirrors the immuneACCESS table, restricted to in-frame sequences. Some clones are absent from its copies; in checked studies, under half trace to an unresolved V gene, and the reason for the others is unknown. In all, the sample holds fewer than 200,000 clones, and under 95% of those were seen once. The ten largest clones take up roughly 5% of the sample. The source material was peripheral blood. These receptors were obtained from a man younger than 35 with COVID-19, enrolled during active disease.

This clone was observed a single time. The chain combines TRBV2 with TRBJ1-5, with 9 bases that match TRBD1. Per germline, CDR1 SNHLY and CDR2 FYNNEI. CDR3 length: 14 residues. The V and J ends lost 7 bases and 5 bases, in that order; junction bases with no gene match: 6. CDR3 protein: CASKTDRGYQPQHF. The CDR3 bases are TGTGCCAGCAAGACGGACAGGGGATATCAGCCCCAGCATTTT.

The chain carries TRBV24-1 and TRBJ2-7, with 9 bases aligning to TRBD1. After removal of 2 bases from V and 3 bases from J, the junction contained 13 bases not matched to a gene. Germline CDR1 reads KGHDR; CDR2 reads SFDVKD. This CDR3 is built from 18 residues. CDR3 sequence (DNA): TGTGCCACCAGTGATTCCTTCAGGGACAGGGAATGGGGCTACGAGCAGTACTTC. It translates to CATSDSFRDREWGYEQYF.

The rearrangement uses TRBV5-6 and TRBJ2-1; D call uncertain. CDR1 is SGHDT and CDR2 is YYEEEE in the germline V gene. CDR3 length: 13 residues. The ends were cut back, 0 bases at V and 8 bases at J, with 9 bases in the middle. Written as DNA, the CDR3 is TGTGCCAGCAGCTTGGGGCTCCCATATGAGCAGTTCTTC. Its translation: CASSLGLPYEQFF.

V and J are TRBV7-2 and TRBJ1-2; 7 bases are a match to TRBD1. Per the germline V gene, CDR1 is SGHTA and CDR2 is FQGNSA. The ends lost 1 base at V and 4 bases at J; junction bases unmatched: 9. The CDR3 spans 16 residues. CDR3 residues: CASSLVATGAVYGYTF. The CDR3, as DNA: TGTGCCAGCAGCTTAGTTGCCACAGGGGCGGTCTATGGCTACACCTTC.

This chain links TRBV5-5 with TRBJ2-7; D perhaps matches TRBD1 (6 bases). Germline V gene data show CDR1 as SGHKS and CDR2 as YYEKEE (reference sequence). V lost 2 bases and J lost 2, with 8 bases in between. The CDR3 loop spans 13 amino acids. This CDR3 is CASSFQGTYEQYF. CDR3 nucleotide sequence: TGTGCCAGCAGCTTCCAGGGGACCTACGAGCAGTACTTC.

The chain carries TRBV24-1 and TRBJ2-3; D is unclear. Trimming pared 4 bases from V and 6 bases from J, leaving 13 bases between. CDR1 and CDR2 (germline): KGHDR, SFDVKD. This CDR3 comprises 14 residues. CDR3 nucleotides: TGTGCCACCAGTGACCTGGCCCTGGGCGATACGCAGTATTTT. Amino acids: CATSDLALGDTQYF.

The chain has TRBV3-1 (or the pseudogene TRBV3-2) and TRBJ1-3; D unclear. The CDR3 is 18 amino acids. V was clipped by 0 bases and J by 0 bases, with 15 bases between them. Germline lookup yields CDR1 LGHDT and CDR2 YNNKEL (reference sequence). CDR3 bases: TGTGCCAGCAGCCAAGATCGTCAGGCCCAGCACTCTGGAAACACCATATATTTT. Amino acids: CASSQDRQAQHSGNTIYF.

V gene TRBV6-5 combines with J gene TRBJ1-2, with D perhaps TRBD1 (5 bases). CDR3 length: 14 residues. Per germline, CDR1 MNHEY and CDR2 SVGAGI. V was trimmed by 6 bases and J by 0 bases, leaving 11 bases between them. In nucleotides, the CDR3 is TGTGCCAGCAGACGGGCAGGGTCTAACTATGGCTACACCTTC. Protein sequence: CASRRAGSNYGYTF.

The CDR3 loop is CASSGGGSNSPLHF. CDR3 in DNA: TGTGCCAGCAGCGGGGGAGGGTCCAATTCACCCCTCCACTTT. The chain employs TRBV9 and TRBJ1-6; D is unresolved. CDR3 size: 14 residues. CDR1 and CDR2 from the germline V gene are SGDLS and YYNGEE. Between the trimmed V and J ends, which lost 3 bases and 7 bases, there was a span of 11 bases.

This clone has just one count. V usage is TRBV7-8 and J usage is TRBJ2-1; 10 bases align to TRBD2. The CDR3 is made up of 12 amino acids. Looked up from germline, CDR1 is SGHVS and CDR2 is FQNEAQ. V was pared by 6 bases and J by 12 bases, with 5 bases of the junction left unmatched. CDR3 sequence reads: CASSPSGGSQFF. The CDR3 coding sequence is TGTGCCAGCAGTCCTAGCGGGGGATCGCAGTTCTTC.

V and J are TRBV7-2 and TRBJ2-7; no firm D call. V lost 5 bases and J lost 2, with 4 bases in between. The CDR3 covers 11 residues. Looked up from germline, CDR1 is SGHTA and CDR2 is FQGNSA. DNA for the CDR3: TGTGCCAGCAGCCGAGCCTACGAGCAGTACTTC. Amino acids: CASSRAYEQYF.

The V gene is TRBV6-5, the J gene TRBJ2-4, with TRBD1 matching 10 bases. The germline V gene has CDR1 MNHEY and CDR2 SVGAGI. The CDR3 is 13 amino acids. V was clipped by 5 bases and J by 9 bases; unmatched bases: 4. CDR3 in amino acids: CASSTDRGIIQYF. The CDR3 nucleotides are TGTGCCAGCAGTACGGACAGGGGGATCATTCAGTACTTC.

V gene TRBV6-5 combines with J gene TRBJ2-1, with D possibly matching TRBD2 (5 bases). This CDR3 is 13 amino acids long. The germline V gene has CDR1 MNHEY and CDR2 SVGAGI. V was cut by 7 bases and J by 3 bases, with 10 bases left in between. Here the CDR3 reads CASTGGYYNEQFF. The CDR3 DNA reads as TGTGCCAGCACCGGCGGGTACTACAATGAGCAGTTCTTC.

The rearrangement joins TRBV7-2 to TRBJ2-4; a weak D match, TRBD2 (6 bases). The CDR3 spans 16 residues. CDR1 and CDR2 from the germline V gene are SGHTA and FQGNSA. Trimming stripped 4 bases from V and 6 bases from J, with 19 bases between. The CDR3 nucleotides are TGTGCCAGCAGCTCCTTTCTAGCGCCCTCAACAAACATTCAGTACTTC. This encodes CASSSFLAPSTNIQYF.